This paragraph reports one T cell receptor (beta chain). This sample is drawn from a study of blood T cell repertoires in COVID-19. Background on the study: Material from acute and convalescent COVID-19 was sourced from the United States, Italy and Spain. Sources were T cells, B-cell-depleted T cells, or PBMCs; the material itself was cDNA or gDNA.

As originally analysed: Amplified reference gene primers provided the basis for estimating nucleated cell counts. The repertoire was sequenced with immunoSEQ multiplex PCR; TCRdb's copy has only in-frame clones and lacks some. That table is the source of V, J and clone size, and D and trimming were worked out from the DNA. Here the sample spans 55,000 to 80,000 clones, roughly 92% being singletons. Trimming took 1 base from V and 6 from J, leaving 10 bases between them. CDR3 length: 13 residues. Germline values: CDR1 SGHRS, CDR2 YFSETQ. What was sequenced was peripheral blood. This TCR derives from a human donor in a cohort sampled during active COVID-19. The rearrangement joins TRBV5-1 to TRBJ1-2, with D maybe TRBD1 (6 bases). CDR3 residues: CASSLTGGHGYTF. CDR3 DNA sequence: TGCGCCAGCAGCTTGACCGGGGGGCATGGCTACACCTTC. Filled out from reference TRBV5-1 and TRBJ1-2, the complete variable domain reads KAGVTQTPRYLIKTRGQQVTLSCSPISGHRSVSWYQQTPGQGLQFLFEYFSETQRNKGNFPGRFSGRQFSNSRSEMNVSTLELGDSALYLCASSLTGGHGYTFGSGTRLTVV.